The next 10 T cell receptor beta chains were all read from a single sample in a study of blood T cell repertoires in COVID-19 (dated by TCRdb to about 2020). The receptor library was made with the immunoSEQ multiplex PCR assay. TCRdb obtained this table from immuneACCESS and retained in-frame rearrangements with V and J assigned. These tables miss some clones; where compared with another copy, unresolved V genes account for less than half of the shortfall, and the remainder is unexplained. A total of roughly 250,000 clones appear in this sample, around 85% of them only once. 4% to 4.5% of the sample is held by the ten biggest clonotypes. The sequencing sample was made of PBMCs or T cells enriched from blood (not recorded which). The origin of the receptors is a woman in her 30s who had recovered from COVID-19.

The chain uses TRBV18 and TRBJ1-1, with a possible D match to TRBD1 (6 bases). CDR3 length: 13 amino acids. V lost 5 bases and J 1 base, leaving 8 bases between the germline ends. Looked up from germline, CDR1 is KGHSH and CDR2 is LQKENI. In nucleotides, the CDR3 is TGTGCCAGCTCATCGACAGGGAACACTGAAGCTTTCTTT. Translating it yields CASSSTGNTEAFF.

This clone has only a few counts. This rearrangement joins TRBV2 to TRBJ2-5, with 8 bases that match TRBD2. The V and J ends lost 4 bases and 1 base, in that order; junction bases with no gene match: 5. The CDR3 spans 15 residues. CDR1 SNHLY and CDR2 FYNNEI come from the germline V gene. The CDR3 here is CASSGSTSAQETQYF. The CDR3 region has the DNA TGTGCCAGCAGTGGCTCGACTAGCGCCCAAGAGACCCAGTACTTC.

V usage is TRBV5-1 and J usage is TRBJ2-1, with D possibly being TRBD1 (7 bases). This CDR3 has 15 residues. Germline V lookup: CDR1 SGHRS, CDR2 YFSETQ. V was trimmed by 1 base and J by 6 bases, leaving 14 bases between them. The DNA for the CDR3 is TGCGCCAGCAGCTTGACAGGGGACTTGGGCAATGAGCAGTTCTTC. The encoded protein is CASSLTGDLGNEQFF.

Only one count was recorded for this clone. The CDR3 DNA is TGTGCCAGCTCACCAGGACAGGGGGCGGATGAAAAACTGTTTTTT. It specifies CASSPGQGADEKLFF. The chain is built from TRBV18 and TRBJ1-4; 11 bases map to TRBD1. The CDR3 is 15 residues long. The germline V gene encodes CDR1 KGHSH and CDR2 LQKENI. Germline trimming cut 2 bases from V and 6 bases from J; bases unmatched to any gene: 2.

The chain employs TRBV5-1 and TRBJ1-5, with TRBD1 matching over 7 bases. The CDR3 runs to 14 residues. Per the germline V gene, CDR1 is SGHRS and CDR2 is YFSETQ. With 4 bases clipped from V and 4 bases from J, the junction kept 5 bases outside the gene matches. This CDR3 is CASSRDSLNQPQHF. The CDR3 DNA reads TGCGCCAGCAGCCGGGACAGCCTGAATCAGCCCCAGCATTTT.

The chain carries TRBV10-3 and TRBJ1-1, with a possible D match to TRBD1 (6 bases). Trimming took 5 bases from V and 1 from J, leaving 11 bases between them. CDR3 length equals 14 residues. Germline values: CDR1 ENHRY, CDR2 SYGVKD. The CDR3 bases are TGTGCCATCAGTCAGGGGTTTCAGAACACTGAAGCTTTCTTT. Its translation is CAISQGFQNTEAFF.

CDR3 sequence: CASSESSAGGPHEQFF. Here the CDR3 DNA reads TGCGCCAGCAGTGAGTCATCGGCGGGGGGGCCTCATGAGCAGTTCTTC. This chain joins TRBV10-1 and TRBJ2-1, with TRBD2 matching over 9 bases. The V gene's germline CDR1 is WNHNN and CDR2 SYGVQD (reference sequence). The J segment lost 8 bases and the V segment lost 0 bases, leaving 8 bases of the junction unmatched. The CDR3 spans 16 residues.

Concerning this clone itself: Within the sample, other DNA sequences also encode this same CDR3. The rearrangement joins TRBV4-1 to TRBJ2-7, with D maybe TRBD1 (6 bases). Trimming took 0 bases from V and 2 from J, leaving 8 bases between them. The CDR3 has 14 residues. Per the germline V gene, CDR1 is MGHRA and CDR2 is YSYEKL. The CDR3 region has the DNA TGCGCCAGCAGCCAAGACAGGGGTCCCTACGAGCAGTACTTC. Translating gives CASSQDRGPYEQYF.

The chain uses TRBV9 and TRBJ2-7; 8 nucleotides agree with TRBD2. CDR3 size: 17 residues. With V trimmed by 0 bases and J by 0 bases, 8 bases remained unmatched. Germline V lookup: CDR1 SGDLS, CDR2 YYNGEE. CDR3 nucleotide sequence: TGTGCCAGCAGCGTAGATTCTAGCGGGCGCGGCTCCTACGAGCAGTACTTC. Its translation: CASSVDSSGRGSYEQYF.

The chain links TRBV27 to TRBJ2-7; D is uncertain. The length of the CDR3 is 13 residues. The ends were cut back, 9 bases at V and 6 bases at J, with 18 bases in the middle. Germline CDR1 and CDR2: MNHEY and SMNVEV (reference sequence). The DNA of the CDR3 is TGTGCCAGTACGCGTCCCCAATCCCGCGAGCAGTACTTC. Its translation: CASTRPQSREQYF.